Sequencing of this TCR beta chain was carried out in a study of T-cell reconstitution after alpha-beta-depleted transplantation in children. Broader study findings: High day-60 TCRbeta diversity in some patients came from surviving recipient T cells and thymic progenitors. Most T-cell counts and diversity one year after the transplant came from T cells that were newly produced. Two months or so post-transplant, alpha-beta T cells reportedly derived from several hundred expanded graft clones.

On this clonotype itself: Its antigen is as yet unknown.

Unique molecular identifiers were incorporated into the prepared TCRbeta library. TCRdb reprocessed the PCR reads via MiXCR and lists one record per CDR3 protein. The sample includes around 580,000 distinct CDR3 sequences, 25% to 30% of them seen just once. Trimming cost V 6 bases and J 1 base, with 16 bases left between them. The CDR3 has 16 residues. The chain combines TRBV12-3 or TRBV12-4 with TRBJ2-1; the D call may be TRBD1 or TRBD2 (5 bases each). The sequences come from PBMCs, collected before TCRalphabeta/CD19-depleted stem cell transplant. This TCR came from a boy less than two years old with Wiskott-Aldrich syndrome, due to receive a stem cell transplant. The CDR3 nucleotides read TGTGCCAGCAGCCAGAGGGGTTTACGGTCCTACAATGAGCAGTTCTTC. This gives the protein CASSQRGLRSYNEQFF.